The clone carrying this T cell receptor (beta chain) was picked up many times. The sample is drawn from a study of T cells in Graves' hyperthyroidism and ophthalmopathy. Researchers took RNA transcripts and amplified the TCR beta CDR3 regions from them. The TCR CDR3 first-round RT-PCR relied on the HTBI primer set. MiXCR was run by TCRdb on the multiplex PCR reads, yielding one entry per CDR3 protein. The data show under 800,000 distinct CDR3 sequences, 14% seen once. The ends were cut back, 4 bases at V and 1 base at J, with 17 bases in the middle. Germline CDR1 is SGHDT and CDR2 is YYEEEE. CDR3 length equals 16 residues.

J is TRBJ1-1 and V is TRBV5-6, with D hard to call. Source material: blood. This clonotype originated in a woman under 30 with Graves' hyperthyroidism. The CDR3 DNA follows: TGTGCCAGCAGCCCTTTGTTGAGCCTGGGGAACACTGAAGCTTTCTTT. Protein sequence: CASSPLLSLGNTEAFF.